This T cell receptor beta chain was identified in a study of response to subunit inactivated influenza vaccine (dated by TCRdb to the late 2010s). Background on the whole study: To follow how T cells responded to a trivalent subunit inactivated influenza vaccine, the researchers relied on deep quantitative profiling of the T cell receptor repertoire. Study-wide conclusions, independent of this receptor: The authors proposed that each seasonal influenza vaccination may bring in only a limited number of new T cells.

Libraries came from RT-PCR. These reads were obtained on an Illumina HiSeq 2500. TCRdb's own reprocessing of the public reads used fastp at Q25 and MiXCR and kept productive beta chains. Each entry merges the rows of one CDR3 protein and shows their most common DNA and genes. Recorded for this sample are almost 600,000 distinct CDR3 sequences; 11% to 15% of them occurred a single time. More than 9.5% of the sample lies in the top ten. A few counts support this clonotype. This receptor's antigen is unknown. No base quality information exists; no much larger clone differs at one position. The CDR3 has 14 amino acids, counting the end cysteine and phenylalanine. Left in the record is the CDR3 DNA by itself, 42 bases read in frame from the first base. The germline V gene specifies SGHRS as CDR1 and YFSETQ as CDR2. The junction shows trimming of 1 base on V and 3 bases on J, plus 11 bases between the germline ends.

This sequence was found in a man aged 45-60 years who received an inactivated influenza vaccine. Donor details come from another sample of the same person, matched by shared clones. The chain employs TRBV5-1 and TRBJ2-7; the D gene is possibly TRBD1, with 5 bases matching. The source material was PBMCs from blood, sampled 11 to 12 days after vaccination. The CDR3 loop reads CASSLSAGRYEQYF. The DNA is as follows: TGCGCCAGCAGCTTGTCCGCAGGGCGCTACGAGCAGTACTTC.